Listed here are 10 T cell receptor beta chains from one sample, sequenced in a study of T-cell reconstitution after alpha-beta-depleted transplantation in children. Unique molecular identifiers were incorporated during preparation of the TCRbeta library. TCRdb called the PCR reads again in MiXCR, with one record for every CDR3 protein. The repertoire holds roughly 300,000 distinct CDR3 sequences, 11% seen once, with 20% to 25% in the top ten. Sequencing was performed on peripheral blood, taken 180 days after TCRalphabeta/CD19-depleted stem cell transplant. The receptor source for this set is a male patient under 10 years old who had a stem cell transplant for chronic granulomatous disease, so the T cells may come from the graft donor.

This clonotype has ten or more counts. CDR3 protein: CASRSDRGPNQPQHF. The CDR3, as DNA: TGTGCCAGCAGGTCGGACAGGGGGCCCAATCAGCCCCAGCATTTT. The chain recombines TRBV6-1 with TRBJ1-5; 11 nucleotides match TRBD1. Trimming took 6 bases from V and 3 from J; bases not matched to a gene: 4. Germline CDR1 reads MNHNS; CDR2 reads SASEGT. The CDR3 extends over 15 amino acids.

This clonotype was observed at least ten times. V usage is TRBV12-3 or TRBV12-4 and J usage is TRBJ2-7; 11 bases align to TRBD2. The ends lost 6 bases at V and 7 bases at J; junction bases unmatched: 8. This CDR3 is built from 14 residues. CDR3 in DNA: TGTGCCAGCAGGGTGACTAGCGGGATTTATGAGCAGTACTTC. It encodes CASRVTSGIYEQYF.

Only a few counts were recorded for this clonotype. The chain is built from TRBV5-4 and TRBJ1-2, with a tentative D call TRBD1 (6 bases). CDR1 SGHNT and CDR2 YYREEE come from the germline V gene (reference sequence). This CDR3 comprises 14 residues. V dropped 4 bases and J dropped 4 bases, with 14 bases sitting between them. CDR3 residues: CASSRTGTGYGYTF. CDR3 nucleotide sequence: TGTGCCAGCAGCCGTACAGGGACGGGCTATGGCTACACCTTC.

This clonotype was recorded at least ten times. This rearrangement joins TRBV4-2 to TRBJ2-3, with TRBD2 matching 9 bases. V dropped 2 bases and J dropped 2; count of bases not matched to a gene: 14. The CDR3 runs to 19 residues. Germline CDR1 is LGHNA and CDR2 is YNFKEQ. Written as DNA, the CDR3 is TGTGCCAGCAGCCAACGCAGGACTAGCGAGTTGTCATTCACAGATACGCAGTATTTT. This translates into CASSQRRTSELSFTDTQYF.

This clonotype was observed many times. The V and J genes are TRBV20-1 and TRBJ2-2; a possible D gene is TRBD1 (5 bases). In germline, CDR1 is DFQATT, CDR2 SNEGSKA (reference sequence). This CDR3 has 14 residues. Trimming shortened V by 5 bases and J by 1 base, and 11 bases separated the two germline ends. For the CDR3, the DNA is TGCAGTGCTTGGGGCCCCTTGAACACCGGGGAGCTGTTTTTT. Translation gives CSAWGPLNTGELFF.

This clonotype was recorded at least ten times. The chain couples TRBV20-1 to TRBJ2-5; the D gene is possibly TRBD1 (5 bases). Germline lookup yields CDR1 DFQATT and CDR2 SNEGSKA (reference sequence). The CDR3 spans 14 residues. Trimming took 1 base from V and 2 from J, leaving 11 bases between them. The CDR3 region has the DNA TGCAGTGCTAGAGCCCCAGGGCGGCAAGAGACCCAGTACTTC. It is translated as CSARAPGRQETQYF.

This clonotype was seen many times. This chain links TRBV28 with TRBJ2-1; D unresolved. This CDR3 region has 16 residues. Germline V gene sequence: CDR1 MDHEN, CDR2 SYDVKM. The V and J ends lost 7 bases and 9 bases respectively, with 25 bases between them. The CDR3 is CASTPPLPRSVVEQFF. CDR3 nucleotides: TGTGCCAGCACCCCCCCGCTCCCTAGGTCGGTGGTTGAGCAGTTCTTC.

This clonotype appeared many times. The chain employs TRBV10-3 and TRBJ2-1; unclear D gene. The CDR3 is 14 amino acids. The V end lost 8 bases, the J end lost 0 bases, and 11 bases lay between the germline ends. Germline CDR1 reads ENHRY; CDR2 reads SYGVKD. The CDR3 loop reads CAIGWASSYNEQFF. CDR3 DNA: TGTGCCATCGGGTGGGCGAGCTCCTACAATGAGCAGTTCTTC.

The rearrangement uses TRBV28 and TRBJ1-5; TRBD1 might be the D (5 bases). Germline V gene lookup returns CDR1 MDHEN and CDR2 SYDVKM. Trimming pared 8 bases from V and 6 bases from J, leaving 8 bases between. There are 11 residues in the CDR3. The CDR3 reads CASGGSQPQHF. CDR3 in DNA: TGTGCCAGCGGGGGTAGTCAGCCCCAGCATTTT.

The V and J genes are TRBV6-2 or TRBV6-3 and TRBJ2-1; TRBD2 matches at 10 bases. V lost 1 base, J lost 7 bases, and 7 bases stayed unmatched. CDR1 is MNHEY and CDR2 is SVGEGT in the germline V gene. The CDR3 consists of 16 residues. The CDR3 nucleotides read TGTGCCAGCAGTTACTTAAGCGGGAGGGCGCGGAATGAGCAGTTCTTC. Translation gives CASSYLSGRARNEQFF.